These 5 T cell receptor beta chains originate from one sample sequenced in a study of cytomegalovirus exposure and HLA in healthy donors. PCR was performed using 60 Vbeta and 13 Jbeta primers. Method: immunoSEQ multiplex PCR; TCRdb's copy keeps in-frame clones and lacks some. The repertoire consists of about 67,000 clones, with over 75% occurring once and the leading ten covering 7.5% to 10%. Sequencing used PBMCs. These receptors all stem from a man aged 40-49 years in good health and CMV-seronegative.

The chain is built from TRBV5-1 and TRBJ2-7, with a weak D call TRBD1 (6 bases). Germline V gene data show CDR1 as SGHRS and CDR2 as YFSETQ. This CDR3 spans 16 amino acids. V was pared by 0 bases and J by 2 bases, with 15 bases between. CDR3 sequence (DNA): TGCGCCAGCAGCTTGGCCCCCGAACCAGGGGCCTACGAGCAGTACTTC. It translates to CASSLAPEPGAYEQYF.

CDR3 loop: CASSLRAIGELFF. The CDR3, as DNA: TGTGCCAGCAGCTTAAGGGCAATCGGGGAGCTGTTTTTT. The V and J genes are TRBV7-3 and TRBJ2-2; no clear D. Deletions cut 1 base from V and 7 bases from J, with 7 bases between. Germline-derived CDR1 and CDR2 are SGHTA and FQGTGA. The CDR3 spans 13 residues.

In regard to this clone: One end of the junction is discordant with germline, which a read error may explain. This sequence joins TRBV7-9 and TRBJ1-4; D may be TRBD1 (6 bases). The CDR3 runs to 18 residues. The V gene's germline CDR1 is SEHNR and CDR2 FQNEAQ (reference sequence). The DNA of the CDR3 is TGTTCCAGCAGCTTAGCGCTAAGGGGGTCTGTCAGTCTTGAAAAACTGTTTTTT. Its protein is CSSSLALRGSVSLEKLFF.

This clone was found once. The chain employs TRBV13 and TRBJ2-1; the match to TRBD2 covers 12 bases. Germline V gene data show CDR1 as PRHDT and CDR2 as FYEKMQ (reference sequence). The CDR3 is made up of 20 amino acids. V gave up 0 bases and J gave up 8 bases; unmatched junction bases: 17. CDR3 coding DNA: TGTGCCAGCAGCTTAGGCCTTGGACTAGCGGGACCTTCGTTTTCGGATGAGCAGTTCTTC. Its protein product is CASSLGLGLAGPSFSDEQFF.

The rearrangement joins TRBV11-2 to TRBJ2-2, with D maybe TRBD1 (5 bases). Trimming took off 5 bases at V and 6 bases at J, with 13 bases between the two ends. The CDR3 loop spans 14 amino acids. The germline gives CDR1 SGHAT, CDR2 FQNNGV. Written as DNA, the CDR3 is TGTGCCAGCAGCGTGTCAGGGTCGGCCGGGGAGCTGTTTTTT. Its protein product is CASSVSGSAGELFF.